This entry concerns a single T cell receptor beta chain. Its antigen is unidentified. In germline, CDR1 is DFQATT, CDR2 SNEGSKA (reference sequence). The CDR3 consists of 11 residues. V was shortened by 5 bases and J by 4 bases, with 6 bases between the two germline ends. The source of the sample is a study of cytomegalovirus exposure and HLA in healthy donors. The PCR ran on 60 Vbeta and 13 Jbeta primers. Profiled with immunoSEQ multiplex PCR; TCRdb holds only in-frame clones, not every one. The top ten clones hold 2.5% to 3% of a sample with around 100,000 clones, 70% to 90% of them seen once. Study conclusions and caveats: A later analysis found TCR association rates differed by HLA locus, highest for DRB1 and lowest for HLA-C. It was 150 or so TCR beta chains that were listed as cytomegalovirus-associated.

V usage is TRBV20-1 and J usage is TRBJ2-1, with D unresolved. The clonotype was recovered from a man aged 40-55 years in good health and CMV-seronegative. Sequencing used PBMCs. The CDR3 region has the DNA TGCAGTGCTTTACAGTACAATGAGCAGTTCTTC. Protein: CSALQYNEQFF.